What follows are 11 T cell receptor beta chains derived from one specimen sequenced in a study of graft-versus-host responses after intestinal transplantation (dated by TCRdb to the early 2020s). The library was produced with the immunoSEQ multiplex PCR assay. The source is immuneACCESS, and TCRdb retained only in-frame sequences with V and J called. Part of the clones is not carried over; for the studies checked, unresolved V genes explain less than half of this, and the remainder is unexplained. This sample gives tens of thousands of clones in total; about 94% of them show up just once. The ten largest clones add up to around 0.56% of the sample. The sample's time point label, decoded: cells obtained before transplantation from donor or recipient. No antigens are known for them. The sample here was unstimulated CD8+ T cells sorted from spleen or lymph node cells, taken before intestinal transplant. The origin of the receptors is a human donor who received an intestinal transplant.

The V call is TRBV10-2, the J call TRBJ2-5, with D unclear. Trimming pared 2 bases from V and 0 bases from J, leaving 7 bases between. There are 14 residues in the CDR3. Germline lookup yields CDR1 WSHSY and CDR2 SAAADI. CDR3 loop: CASSEGFYQETQYF. CDR3 nucleotides: TGCGCCAGCAGTGAGGGCTTCTACCAAGAGACCCAGTACTTC.

The chain uses TRBV7-9 and TRBJ1-1; D perhaps matches TRBD1 (5 bases). Trimming removed 6 bases at V and 3 bases at J, with 17 bases between. CDR3 size: 15 residues. The V gene's germline CDR1 is SEHNR and CDR2 FQNEAQ (reference sequence). The CDR3 DNA reads TGTGCCAGCAGTTCGACTTTACAGGAATACACTGAAGCTTTCTTT. This codes for CASSSTLQEYTEAFF.

This rearrangement joins TRBV6-6 to TRBJ2-5; TRBD1 might be the D (7 bases). This CDR3 has 14 residues. Germline V gene data show CDR1 as MNHNY and CDR2 as SVGAGI (reference sequence). V lost 5 bases and J lost 5, with 15 bases in between. The CDR3 DNA sequence: TGTGCCAGCAGTCTAGCCCAGGGGGGCGAGACCCAGTACTTC. Translated, it gives CASSLAQGGETQYF.

The chain joins TRBV5-6 to TRBJ2-7, with 11 bases aligning to TRBD2. Germline V lookup: CDR1 SGHDT, CDR2 YYEEEE. The CDR3 contains 15 residues. V shed 6 bases and J 1 base; nucleotides not matched to a gene: 6. This chain's CDR3 is CASNPGTSGSYEQYF. The CDR3 nucleotides read TGTGCCAGCAACCCCGGGACTAGCGGATCCTACGAGCAGTACTTC.

Notes on this clone: Other DNA variants within this sample encode the same CDR3. The chain has TRBV27 and TRBJ2-5; the D is unclear. In germline, CDR1 is MNHEY, CDR2 SMNVEV (reference sequence). The germline V and J ends were trimmed by 3 bases and 1 base, with 9 bases remaining between them. This CDR3 is built from 14 residues. The CDR3 DNA is TGTGCCAGCAGTTTGGGGTTGGGCCAAGAGACCCAGTACTTC. Its protein is CASSLGLGQETQYF.

The chain combines TRBV5-1 with TRBJ2-2; D call uncertain. Trimming cost V 1 base and J 8 bases, with 9 bases left between them. Germline V gene lookup returns CDR1 SGHRS and CDR2 YFSETQ. The CDR3 totals 13 residues. For the CDR3, the DNA is TGCGCCAGCAGCTTGTCTGACCCAGGGGAGCTGTTTTTT. Encoded protein: CASSLSDPGELFF.

The V gene is TRBV2, the J gene TRBJ2-1; 11 nucleotides line up with TRBD2. With V trimmed by 1 base and J by 3 bases, 2 bases remained unmatched. The CDR3 is 16 residues long. Germline V gene sequence: CDR1 SNHLY, CDR2 FYNNEI. CDR3 protein: CASSEDGTSGYNEQFF. CDR3 bases: TGTGCCAGCAGTGAAGACGGGACTAGCGGCTACAATGAGCAGTTCTTC.

The chain couples TRBV5-6 to TRBJ2-3, with 7 positions matching TRBD1. Germline CDR1 reads SGHDT; CDR2 reads YYEEEE. The V gene end was trimmed by 6 bases and the J gene end by 5 bases; junction bases not matched to a gene: 6. The CDR3 totals 13 residues. CDR3 in amino acids: CASNGDREDTQYF. The CDR3 DNA reads as TGTGCCAGCAACGGCGACAGGGAAGATACGCAGTATTTT.

V usage is TRBV7-3 and J usage is TRBJ2-7; TRBD2 aligns across 8 bases. V was pared by 4 bases and J by 0 bases, with 8 bases of the junction left unmatched. Germline V gives CDR1 SGHTA, CDR2 FQGTGA. The CDR3 covers 16 residues. The CDR3 protein is CASSSHSGTHSYEQYF. For the CDR3, the DNA is TGTGCCAGCAGCTCGCATAGCGGGACTCACTCCTACGAGCAGTACTTC.

The chain is built from TRBV6-5 and TRBJ2-5; 10 nucleotides agree with TRBD1. Germline CDR1 MNHEY, CDR2 SVGAGI. The CDR3 is made up of 15 amino acids. Germline trimming cut 10 bases from V and 4 bases from J; bases unmatched to any gene: 12. CDR3 residues: CATSPPGTGVETQYF. The CDR3 DNA sequence: TGTGCCACCTCCCCTCCCGGGACAGGGGTAGAGACCCAGTACTTC.

The gene calls are TRBV30 and TRBJ1-6; 10 bases match TRBD1. From germline, CDR1 is GTSNPN and CDR2 SVGIG (reference sequence). The V and J ends lost 3 bases and 7 bases, in that order; junction bases with no gene match: 3. This CDR3 spans 14 amino acids. The CDR3 DNA sequence: TGTGCCTGGAGCCCGGGACAGGGGAATTCACCCCTCCACTTT. It is translated as CAWSPGQGNSPLHF.